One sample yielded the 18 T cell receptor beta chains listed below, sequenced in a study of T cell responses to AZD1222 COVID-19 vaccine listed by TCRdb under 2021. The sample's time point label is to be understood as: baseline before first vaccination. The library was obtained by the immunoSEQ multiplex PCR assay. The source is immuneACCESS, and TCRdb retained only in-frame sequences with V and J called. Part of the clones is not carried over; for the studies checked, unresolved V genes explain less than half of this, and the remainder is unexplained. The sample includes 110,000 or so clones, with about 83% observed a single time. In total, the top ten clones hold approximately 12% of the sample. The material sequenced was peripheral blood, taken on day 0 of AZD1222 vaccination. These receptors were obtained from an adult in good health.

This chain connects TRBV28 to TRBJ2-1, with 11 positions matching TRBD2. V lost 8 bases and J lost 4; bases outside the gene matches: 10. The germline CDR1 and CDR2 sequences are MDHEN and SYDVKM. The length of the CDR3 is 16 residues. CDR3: CASSPRLAGKYNEQFF. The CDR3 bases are TGTGCCAGCTCACCCCGACTAGCGGGAAAATACAATGAGCAGTTCTTC.

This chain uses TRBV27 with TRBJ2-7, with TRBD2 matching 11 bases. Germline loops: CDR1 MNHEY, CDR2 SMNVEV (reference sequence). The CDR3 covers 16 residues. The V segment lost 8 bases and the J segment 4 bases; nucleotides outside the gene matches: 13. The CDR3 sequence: CASAPRLAGRLYEQYF. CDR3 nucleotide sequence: TGTGCCAGCGCGCCAAGACTAGCGGGGAGGTTATACGAGCAGTACTTC.

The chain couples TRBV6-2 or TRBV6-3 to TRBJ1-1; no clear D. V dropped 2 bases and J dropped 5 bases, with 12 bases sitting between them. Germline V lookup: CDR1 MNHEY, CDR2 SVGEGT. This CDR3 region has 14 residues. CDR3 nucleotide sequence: TGTGCCAGCAGTTACACGGGGTTGAGGACTGAAGCTTTCTTT. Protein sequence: CASSYTGLRTEAFF.

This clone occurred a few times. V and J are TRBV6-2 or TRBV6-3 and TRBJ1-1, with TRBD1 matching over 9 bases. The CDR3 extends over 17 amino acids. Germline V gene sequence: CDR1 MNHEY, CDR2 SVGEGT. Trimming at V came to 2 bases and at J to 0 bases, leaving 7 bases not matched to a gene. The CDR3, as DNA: TGTGCCAGCAGTTACCCGGAGGGACAGGGAATGAACACTGAAGCTTTCTTT. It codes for CASSYPEGQGMNTEAFF.

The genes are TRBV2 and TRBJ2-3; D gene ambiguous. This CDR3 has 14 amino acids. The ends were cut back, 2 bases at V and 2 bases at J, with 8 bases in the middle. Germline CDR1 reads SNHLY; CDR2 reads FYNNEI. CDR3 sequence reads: CASSEKAHTDTQYF. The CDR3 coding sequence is TGTGCCAGCAGTGAAAAAGCGCACACAGATACGCAGTATTTT.

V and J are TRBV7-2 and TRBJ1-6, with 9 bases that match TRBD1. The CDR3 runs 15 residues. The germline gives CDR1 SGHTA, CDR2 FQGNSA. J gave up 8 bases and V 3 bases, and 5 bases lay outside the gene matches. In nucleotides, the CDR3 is TGTGCCAGCAGCTTTACGGGACAGGGTGATTCACCCCTCCACTTT. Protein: CASSFTGQGDSPLHF.

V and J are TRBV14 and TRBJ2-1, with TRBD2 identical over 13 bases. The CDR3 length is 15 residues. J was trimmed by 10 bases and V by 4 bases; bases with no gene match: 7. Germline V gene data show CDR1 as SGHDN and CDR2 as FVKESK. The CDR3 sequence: CASSPTSGRAWEQFF. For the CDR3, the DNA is TGTGCCAGCAGCCCCACTAGCGGGAGGGCCTGGGAGCAGTTCTTC.

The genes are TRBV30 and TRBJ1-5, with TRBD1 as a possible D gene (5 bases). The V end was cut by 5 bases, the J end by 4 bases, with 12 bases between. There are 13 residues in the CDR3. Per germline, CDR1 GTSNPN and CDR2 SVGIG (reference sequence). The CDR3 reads CAWQIGGNQPQHF. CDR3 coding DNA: TGTGCCTGGCAGATCGGGGGGAATCAGCCCCAGCATTTT.

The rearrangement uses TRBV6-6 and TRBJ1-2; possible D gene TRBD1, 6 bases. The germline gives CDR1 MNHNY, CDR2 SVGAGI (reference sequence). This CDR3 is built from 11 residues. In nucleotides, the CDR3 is TGTGGGACAGCCGGTGACTATGGCTACACCTTC. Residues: CGTAGDYGYTF.

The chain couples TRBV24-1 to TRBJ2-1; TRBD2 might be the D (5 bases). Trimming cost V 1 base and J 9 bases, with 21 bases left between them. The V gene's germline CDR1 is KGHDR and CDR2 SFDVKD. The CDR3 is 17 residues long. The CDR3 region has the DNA TGTGCCACCAGTGATTTACCTCGTCGAGGACTCCTGGGTGAGCAGTTCTTC. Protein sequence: CATSDLPRRGLLGEQFF.

The CDR3 DNA reads TGTGCCAGCAGCTCTTCTAGCGGGAGGGCCGTGACCGGGGAGCTGTTTTTT. It encodes CASSSSSGRAVTGELFF. The chain couples TRBV5-4 to TRBJ2-2, with TRBD2 matching 12 bases. Germline loops: CDR1 SGHNT, CDR2 YYREEE (reference sequence). CDR3 length equals 17 residues. Trimming removed 3 bases from V and 5 bases from J; junction bases left unmatched: 8.

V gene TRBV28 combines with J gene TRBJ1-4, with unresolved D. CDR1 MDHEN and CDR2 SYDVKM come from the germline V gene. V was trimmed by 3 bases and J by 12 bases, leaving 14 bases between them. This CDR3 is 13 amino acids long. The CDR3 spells CASSLLHRDQLFF. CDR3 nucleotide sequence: TGTGCCAGCAGTTTGTTACACCGCGATCAACTGTTTTTT.

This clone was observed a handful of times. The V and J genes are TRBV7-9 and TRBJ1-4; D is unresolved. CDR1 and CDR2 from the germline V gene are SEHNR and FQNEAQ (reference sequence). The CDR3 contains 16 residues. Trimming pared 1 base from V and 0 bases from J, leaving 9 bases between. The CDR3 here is CASSLVISTTNEKLFF. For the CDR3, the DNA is TGTGCCAGCAGCTTAGTTATCAGCACAACTAATGAAAAACTGTTTTTT.

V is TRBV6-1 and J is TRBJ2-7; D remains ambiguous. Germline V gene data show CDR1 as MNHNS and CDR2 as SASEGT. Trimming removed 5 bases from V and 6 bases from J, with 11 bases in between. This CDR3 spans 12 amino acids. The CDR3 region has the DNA TGTGCCAGCAGTCCCCCAGAGAGCGAGCAGTACTTC. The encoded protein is CASSPPESEQYF.

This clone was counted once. CDR3 DNA: TGTGCCAGCATCTCTAGCGGGACGGGACGGGAGCAGTACTTC. Translating it yields CASISSGTGREQYF. The chain combines TRBV28 with TRBJ2-7; 9 positions match TRBD2. CDR3 size: 14 residues. CDR1 and CDR2 from the germline V gene are MDHEN and SYDVKM. V shed 7 bases and J 7 bases; nucleotides not matched to a gene: 11.

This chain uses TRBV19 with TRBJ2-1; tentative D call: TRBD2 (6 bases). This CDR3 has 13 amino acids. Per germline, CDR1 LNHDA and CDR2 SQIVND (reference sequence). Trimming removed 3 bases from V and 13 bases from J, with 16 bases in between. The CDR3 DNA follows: TGTGCCAGTAGTATTGGGTGGGAGGTGGGACAGTTCTTC. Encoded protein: CASSIGWEVGQFF.

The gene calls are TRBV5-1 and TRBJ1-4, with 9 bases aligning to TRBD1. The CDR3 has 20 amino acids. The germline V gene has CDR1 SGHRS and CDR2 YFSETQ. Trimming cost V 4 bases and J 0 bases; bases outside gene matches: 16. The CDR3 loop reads CASSPRPGQGGKSTNEKLFF. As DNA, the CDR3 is TGCGCCAGCAGCCCCCGTCCGGGACAGGGAGGGAAGTCAACTAATGAAAAACTGTTTTTT.

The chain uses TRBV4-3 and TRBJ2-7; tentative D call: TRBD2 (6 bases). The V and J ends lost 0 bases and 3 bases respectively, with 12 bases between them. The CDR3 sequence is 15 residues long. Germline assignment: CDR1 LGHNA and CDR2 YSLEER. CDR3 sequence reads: CASSQDSSGYYEQYF. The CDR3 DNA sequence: TGCGCCAGCAGCCAAGATTCGAGCGGGTACTACGAGCAGTACTTC.